This T cell receptor beta chain was retrieved from a study of tissue T cells after allogeneic stem cell transplantation. Regarding the study as a whole: Motif-based clustering found tissue-specific repertoire signatures shared across patients, though few clones were shared.

The CDR3 runs to 17 residues. Germline-derived CDR1 and CDR2 are KGHSH and LQKENI. The J segment lost 4 bases and the V segment lost 3 bases, leaving 12 bases of the junction unmatched. TCRdb keeps only in-frame clones here, not all; method: immunoSEQ multiplex PCR. The sample consists of roughly 42,000 clones, over 85% of them appearing once. Note on this clone: Antigen unknown.

The clonotype was recovered from a woman aged 40-75 years who later had graft-versus-host disease after an allogeneic stem cell transplant. This specimen consisted of blood, obtained before transplantation. J is TRBJ2-1 and V is TRBV18; 7 nucleotides agree with TRBD2. The CDR3 loop is CASSPSMGSGPYNEQFF. CDR3 nucleotides: TGTGCCAGCTCACCCTCGATGGGTAGCGGGCCATACAATGAGCAGTTCTTC.